This TCR beta chain emerged from a study of T cell repertoires in cytomegalovirus infection. V gave up 6 bases and J gave up 5 bases; unmatched junction bases: 6. Germline V gene data show CDR1 as MDHEN and CDR2 as SYDVKM. This CDR3 region has 13 residues. From the reads, TCRdb called clonotypes with MiXCR, one entry per CDR3 protein. The sample comprises 450,000 to 550,000 distinct CDR3 sequences, 15% to 20% of which are singletons, and roughly a quarter rests with the top ten. Findings and caveats of the study: Summed frequency of shared TCR beta families picked out CMV carriers who also had the relevant HLA.

This clonotype came up many times. The antigen is undetermined. The origin of this receptor is a human donor in good health (CMV status not recorded). Some clones in this sample may be carry-over from other donors' samples. The J gene is TRBJ1-2, the V gene TRBV28; TRBD1 matches at 7 bases. The sequenced material came from CD8+ T cells from PBMCs. The CDR3 spells CASSSTTGYGYTF. In DNA, the CDR3 is TGTGCCAGCAGCAGTACGACAGGGTATGGCTACACCTTC.